These 32 T cell receptor beta chains share one sample of origin, sequenced in a study of early T cells in non-severe SARS-CoV-2 infection listed by TCRdb under 2021. The library was generated by 5' RACE. The listed sequencing device is NextSeq 500. The public sequencing data were trimmed at Q25 with fastp and processed into clonotypes with MiXCR by TCRdb, which kept only in-frame beta chains. Rows with one shared CDR3 protein collapse into an entry with the most common genes and DNA. Present in this sample are 85,000 to 100,000 distinct CDR3 sequences, around 16% of which were seen just once. 0.95% to 1.5% of the sample goes to the ten largest clones. Sample: whole blood. These receptors came from an adult who was a healthcare worker with PCR-confirmed SARS-CoV-2 infection or an uninfected control (not recorded which).

This clonotype occurred many times. The chain has TRBV18 and TRBJ1-6; 11 bases are a match to TRBD1. Trimming took 6 bases from V and 5 from J; bases not matched to a gene: 6. The CDR3 covers 16 residues. CDR1 is KGHSH and CDR2 is LQKENI in the germline V gene. This CDR3 reads CASSSDRGPHNSPLHF. The CDR3 DNA follows: TGTGCCAGCTCGTCGGACAGGGGGCCCCATAATTCACCCCTCCACTTT.

This clonotype has more than one count but fewer than ten. The chain is built from TRBV29-1 and TRBJ2-1, with 11 nucleotides matching TRBD2. V lost 7 bases to trimming and J lost 7 bases; unmatched junction nucleotides: 6. Germline CDR1 and CDR2: SQVTM and ANQGSEA. The CDR3 totals 13 residues. The CDR3 sequence: CSATSGVANEQFF. The CDR3 DNA is TGCAGCGCGACTAGCGGGGTAGCAAATGAGCAGTTCTTC.

The chain couples TRBV11-2 to TRBJ2-5; 8 nucleotides align to TRBD1. V was pared by 6 bases and J by 2 bases, with 11 bases of the junction left unmatched. In germline, CDR1 is SGHAT, CDR2 FQNNGV. The CDR3 is made up of 16 amino acids. DNA of the CDR3: TGTGCCAGCAGTCGACAATCCTGGACAGGGCAAGAGACCCAGTACTTC. Its translation: CASSRQSWTGQETQYF.

The chain recombines TRBV7-2 with TRBJ2-3; 15 nucleotides match TRBD2. The CDR3 is 17 amino acids. Per the germline V gene, CDR1 is SGHTA and CDR2 is FQGNSA. J gave up 5 bases and V 2 bases, and 5 bases lay outside the gene matches. The CDR3 region has the DNA TGTGCCAGCAGCTTACGGACTAGCGGGGGGGCTGTAGATACGCAGTATTTT. It codes for CASSLRTSGGAVDTQYF.

This chain uses TRBV18 with TRBJ2-5; the D is unclear. CDR1 and CDR2 from the germline V gene are KGHSH and LQKENI. Deletions cut 0 bases from V and 1 base from J, with 6 bases between. The CDR3 covers 14 residues. DNA of the CDR3: TGTGCCAGCTCACCACCTTCCAGCCAAGAGACCCAGTACTTC. It yields the protein CASSPPSSQETQYF. Full variable domain (rest looked up from reference TRBV18 and TRBJ2-5): NAGVMQNPRHLVRRRGQEARLRCSPMKGHSHVYWYRQLPEEGLKFMVYLQKENIIDESGMPKERFSAEFPKEGPSILRIQQVVRGDSAAYFCASSPPSSQETQYFGPGTRLLVL.

This clonotype was observed a handful of times. The chain combines TRBV23-1 with TRBJ1-1; 8 nucleotides match TRBD1. TRBV23-1 is an ORF, with its function uncertain. The length of the CDR3 is 16 residues. Germline trimming cut 2 bases from V and 8 bases from J; bases unmatched to any gene: 13. This chain's CDR3 is CASSQTRDRFFGEAFF. The CDR3 region has the DNA TGCGCCAGCAGTCAAACCCGGGACAGGTTCTTCGGGGAAGCTTTCTTT.

This clonotype was counted between two and nine times. This likely comes from a read error, as the CDR3 has no conserved phenylalanine or tryptophan at its end. It is unclear where the CDR3 begins or ends on the DNA, so no DNA is shown, and the CDR3 is as TCRdb lists it. The J gene is TRBJ2-7, the V gene TRBV10-3; no check of the table's D call, TRBD1, against the DNA was made. CDR1 is ENHRY, CDR2 SYGVKD, per germline. The CDR3 adds up to 12 amino acids, both ends counted. CDR3 residues: CAISEFQGGPIL.

The chain combines TRBV5-1 with TRBJ2-7; 9 bases map to TRBD1. CDR1 is SGHRS, CDR2 YFSETQ, per germline. Germline trimming cut 2 bases from V and 5 bases from J; bases unmatched to any gene: 11. This CDR3 is 16 amino acids long. CDR3: CASSLRSGQGNHEQYF. The CDR3 DNA reads TGCGCCAGCAGCTTACGTTCTGGACAGGGGAACCACGAGCAGTACTTC.

The gene calls are TRBV18 and TRBJ2-2, with 8 positions matching TRBD1. The CDR3 is made up of 14 amino acids. V dropped 6 bases and J dropped 4; count of bases not matched to a gene: 4. Germline V CDR1 and CDR2: KGHSH, LQKENI. CDR3 sequence reads: CASSRQGTTGELFF. The CDR3, as DNA: TGTGCCAGCTCCCGACAGGGGACCACCGGGGAGCTGTTTTTT.

The chain recombines TRBV20-1 with TRBJ2-3; 14 bases are shared with TRBD2. Germline V CDR1 and CDR2: DFQATT, SNEGSKA (reference sequence). V shed 0 bases and J 4 bases; nucleotides not matched to a gene: 6. The CDR3 totals 17 residues. CDR3 nucleotides: TGCAGTGCTAGAGATCCCGGGACTAGCGGGGGAGCAGATACGCAGTATTTT. Its protein product is CSARDPGTSGGADTQYF.

This clonotype was observed many times. The chain couples TRBV5-4 to TRBJ1-2, with a tentative D call TRBD1 (6 bases). Germline CDR1 is SGHNT and CDR2 is YYREEE (reference sequence). The CDR3 is made up of 15 amino acids. V lost 0 bases and J lost 4, with 13 bases in between. CDR3 protein: CASSLADSPFYGYTF. CDR3 coding DNA: TGTGCCAGCAGCTTGGCGGACAGCCCTTTCTATGGCTACACCTTC.

This clonotype was seen only a few times. The genes are TRBV29-1 and TRBJ2-1; D may be TRBD1 or TRBD2 (5 bases each). The CDR3 totals 11 residues. Germline CDR1 and CDR2: SQVTM and ANQGSEA. V was trimmed by 3 bases and J by 6 bases, leaving 6 bases between them. CDR3 sequence (DNA): TGCAGCGTTGAGAGGGGCAATGAGCAGTTCTTC. Protein sequence: CSVERGNEQFF.

Only a few counts were recorded for this clonotype. The V gene is TRBV2, the J gene TRBJ2-7, with 7 positions matching TRBD1. The V gene end was trimmed by 6 bases and the J gene end by 0 bases; junction bases not matched to a gene: 5. Germline V CDR1 and CDR2: SNHLY, FYNNEI. CDR3 length: 14 residues. As DNA, the CDR3 is TGTGCCAGCAGCGGGACAGTGAGCTCCTACGAGCAGTACTTC. Translating it yields CASSGTVSSYEQYF.

This chain joins TRBV12-3 or TRBV12-4 and TRBJ2-3; D not resolved. CDR3 length: 15 residues. Deletions cut 8 bases from V and 3 bases from J, with 18 bases between. The CDR3 DNA reads as TGTGCCAGCCTCCTAGACATTAAGAGGACAGATACGCAGTATTTT. Protein: CASLLDIKRTDTQYF.

This clonotype has only a few counts. This rearrangement joins TRBV6-5 to TRBJ1-3; D is uncertain. The V end was cut by 6 bases, the J end by 0 bases, with 9 bases between. The CDR3 has 14 amino acids. Per germline, CDR1 MNHEY and CDR2 SVGAGI. This CDR3 is CASRFRSSGNTIYF. Written as DNA, the CDR3 is TGTGCCAGCAGGTTCAGGAGCTCTGGAAACACCATATATTTT.

The chain combines TRBV12-3 or TRBV12-4 with TRBJ2-1, with TRBD2 matching 8 bases. This CDR3 is built from 13 residues. With V trimmed by 3 bases and J by 8 bases, 3 bases remained unmatched. The CDR3 here is CASSFSTSDEQFF. The CDR3 bases are TGTGCCAGCAGTTTTTCGACTAGCGATGAGCAGTTCTTC.

This clonotype qualifies as medium-sized (0.01 to 0.1%). The chain uses TRBV4-2 and TRBJ2-3, with D possibly matching TRBD2 (6 bases). CDR1 is LGHNA and CDR2 is YNFKEQ in the germline V gene. Trimming took off 1 base at V and 1 base at J, with 12 bases between the two ends. The CDR3 sequence is 16 residues long. The CDR3 region is CASSQGPAGGTDTQYF. The CDR3 nucleotides read TGTGCCAGCAGCCAAGGGCCAGCGGGCGGCACAGATACGCAGTATTTT.

In its sample, this clonotype was seen a few times. The V gene is TRBV6-2 or TRBV6-3, the J gene TRBJ2-7, with 7 bases aligning to TRBD2. The CDR3 runs to 13 residues. The V gene's germline CDR1 is MNHEY and CDR2 SVGEGT. Trimming at V came to 2 bases and at J to 7 bases, leaving 5 bases not matched to a gene. This CDR3 is CASSYGLVGEQYF. CDR3 in DNA: TGTGCCAGCAGTTACGGACTAGTGGGTGAGCAGTACTTC.

This clonotype was counted only a few times. The V call is TRBV7-2, the J call TRBJ1-3; possible D gene TRBD1, 6 bases. With 1 base removed from V and 3 bases from J, the gap between germline ends came to 10 bases. The germline V gene has CDR1 SGHTA and CDR2 FQGNSA. The CDR3 has 15 residues. DNA of the CDR3: TGTGCCAGCAGCTTAGGCAGGGGAGGTGGAAACACCATATATTTT. It encodes CASSLGRGGGNTIYF.

The chain carries TRBV20-1 and TRBJ2-2, with D maybe TRBD2 (6 bases). Trimming took 2 bases from V and 4 from J, leaving 11 bases between them. Germline V gene lookup returns CDR1 DFQATT and CDR2 SNEGSKA (reference sequence). The CDR3 is 14 residues long. The CDR3 DNA is TGCAGTGCTAGATTAGGAGGGGCCACCGGGGAGCTGTTTTTT. This gives the protein CSARLGGATGELFF.

The chain is built from TRBV1 and TRBJ2-7; the tabulated D call, TRBD2, remains unverified against the DNA. TRBV1 is marked as a pseudogene. The CDR3 loop spans 15 amino acids. Here the CDR3 reads CTSSQPSGRAYEQYF. The CDR3 DNA is TGCACCAGCAGCCAGCCGAGCGGGAGGGCCTACGAGCAGTACTTC.

The V and J genes are TRBV28 and TRBJ1-3; the match to TRBD1 covers 9 bases. J was trimmed by 2 bases and V by 5 bases; bases with no gene match: 10. This CDR3 region has 17 residues. Germline V gene sequence: CDR1 MDHEN, CDR2 SYDVKM. Here the CDR3 reads CASSPHIRTGAGNTIYF. CDR3 coding DNA: TGTGCCAGCAGTCCCCATATCCGGACAGGGGCTGGAAACACCATATATTTT.

In its sample, this clonotype was seen many times. The chain uses TRBV9 and TRBJ1-1; TRBD1 aligns across 7 bases. V was clipped by 0 bases and J by 0 bases; unmatched bases: 5. CDR1 SGDLS and CDR2 YYNGEE come from the germline V gene. The CDR3 sequence is 16 residues long. The CDR3 spells CASSVGPTGVNTEAFF. The CDR3 bases are TGTGCCAGCAGCGTAGGCCCTACAGGGGTGAACACTGAAGCTTTCTTT.

This clonotype was recorded a few times. The V gene is TRBV10-3, the J gene TRBJ1-3, with D uncertain. Germline V lookup: CDR1 ENHRY, CDR2 SYGVKD. V lost 11 bases and J 0 bases, leaving 5 bases between the germline ends. The CDR3 totals 11 residues. The CDR3, as DNA: TGTGCCTCCCACTCTGGAAACACCATATATTTT. It encodes CASHSGNTIYF.

This clonotype has just a few counts. Here the CDR3 reads CASSRSGEAFF. The CDR3 DNA sequence: TGTGCCAGCAGCCGCTCCGGTGAAGCTTTCTTT. The chain combines TRBV6-2 or TRBV6-3 with TRBJ1-1; D unresolved. Germline CDR1 is MNHEY and CDR2 is SVGEGT. This CDR3 comprises 11 residues. Between the trimmed V and J ends, which lost 6 bases and 7 bases, there was a span of 9 bases.

This clonotype was seen a handful of times. The J gene is TRBJ1-5, the V gene TRBV14; no firm D call. The V gene lost 4 bases and the J gene lost 9 bases, with 10 bases spanning the gap. Germline CDR1 SGHDN, CDR2 FVKESK. The CDR3 loop spans 12 amino acids. This CDR3 is CASSLIRRPQHF. The CDR3 DNA reads as TGTGCCAGCAGCCTGATTAGGCGGCCCCAGCATTTT. Combining the CDR3 with reference TRBV14 and TRBJ1-5 gives the whole variable domain EAGVTQFPSHSVIEKGQTVTLRCDPISGHDNLYWYRRVMGKEIKFLLHFVKESKQDESGMPNNRFLAERTGGTYSTLKVQPAELEDSGVYFCASSLIRRPQHFGDGTRLSIL.

The chain recombines TRBV24-1 with TRBJ2-1; D might be TRBD1 (6 bases). Germline CDR1 is KGHDR and CDR2 is SFDVKD. This CDR3 comprises 15 residues. The V and J ends lost 3 bases and 2 bases respectively, with 10 bases between them. The CDR3 DNA reads TGTGCCACCAGTGATGGGGGCGGTACCTACAATGAGCAGTTCTTC. Residues: CATSDGGGTYNEQFF.

This clonotype was recorded a few times. This chain links TRBV11-2 with TRBJ2-7; D may be TRBD1 or TRBD2 (5 bases each). The V gene lost 4 bases and the J gene lost 1 base, with 14 bases spanning the gap. Germline CDR1 SGHAT, CDR2 FQNNGV. This CDR3 contains 15 residues. CDR3 sequence (DNA): TGTGCCAGCAGCTACTCCGGGGCCTTATCCTACGAGCAGTACTTC. Translating it yields CASSYSGALSYEQYF.

This clonotype was counted ten times or more. The DNA of the CDR3 is TGCAGCGTGACCAGGGGGCGCAACTATGGCTACACCTTC. Protein sequence: CSVTRGRNYGYTF. The chain combines TRBV29-1 with TRBJ1-2; TRBD1 matches at 8 bases. The CDR3 is 13 residues long. V lost 6 bases to trimming and J lost 2 bases; unmatched junction nucleotides: 5. Germline V gene lookup returns CDR1 SQVTM and CDR2 ANQGSEA. The full variable domain, with the rest looked up from reference TRBV29-1 and TRBJ1-2, is SAVISQKPSRDICQRGTSLTIQCQVDSQVTMMFWYRQQPGQSLTLIATANQGSEATYESGFVIDKFPISRPNLTFSTLTVSNMSPEDSSIYLCSVTRGRNYGYTFGSGTRLTVV.

This clonotype was observed a few times. V gene TRBV19 combines with J gene TRBJ2-5; 13 positions agree with TRBD2. The junction had 7 bases not matched to a gene; V was cut back by 5 bases and J by 4 bases. The germline CDR1 and CDR2 sequences are LNHDA and SQIVND (reference sequence). CDR3 length: 16 amino acids. CDR3 in DNA: TGTGCCAGTAGTTCGGGACTAGCGGGAATGCGAGAGACCCAGTACTTC. Protein product: CASSSGLAGMRETQYF.

The V and J genes are TRBV12-3 or TRBV12-4 and TRBJ1-1; D possibly corresponds to TRBD1 (5 bases). Between the trimmed V and J ends, which lost 6 bases and 5 bases, there was a span of 19 bases. The CDR3 spans 15 residues. The CDR3 reads CASRAQSGTRTEAFF. CDR3 bases: TGTGCCAGCAGGGCACAGTCGGGGACGAGGACTGAAGCTTTCTTT.

The chain couples TRBV6-1 to TRBJ2-1; perhaps TRBD2 as D (6 bases). Trimming removed 2 bases at V and 3 bases at J, with 11 bases between. This CDR3 comprises 15 residues. The V gene's germline CDR1 is MNHNS and CDR2 SASEGT. In DNA form, the CDR3 reads TGTGCCAGCAGTGAATATCGAGCGGGCTACAATGAGCAGTTCTTC. Translation gives CASSEYRAGYNEQFF.